This T cell receptor beta chain was obtained from a study of OX40 agonist ivuxolimab in advanced cancers. Notes on this clone: Its antigen is undetermined.

This CDR3 has 14 residues. The germline CDR1 and CDR2 sequences are SGHRS and YFSETQ. V was clipped by 0 bases and J by 4 bases, with 11 bases between them. Libraries were prepared by immunoSEQ multiplex PCR; TCRdb keeps only in-frame clonotypes and omits some of them. The repertoire holds approximately 18,000 clones, with 83% as singletons. Study-wide findings and caveats: CD4+ and CD8+ blood T cells expanded clonally by week 6 at 0.1 to 3.0 mg/kg.

The sample here was CD4+ or CD8+ T cells sorted from blood, taken in a trial of the OX40 agonist ivuxolimab. The chain employs TRBV5-1 and TRBJ2-7; weak D call: TRBD1 (6 bases). The source of this sequence is an adult with an advanced solid tumor such as melanoma, head and neck, liver or kidney cancer. The CDR3 loop reads CASSLDRVVYEQYF. In nucleotides, the CDR3 is TGCGCCAGCAGCTTGGACAGGGTAGTGTACGAGCAGTACTTC.